This paragraph covers one T cell receptor beta chain sequence. Its matching antigen is unknown. CDR1 is SGHVS and CDR2 is FQNEAQ in the germline V gene. V lost 6 bases, J lost 4 bases, and 18 bases lay in between. The CDR3 sequence is 15 residues long. Naive, central memory, regulatory and stem cell-like memory cells within the CD4+ compartment were sorted using CD45RO/CCR7/CD25/CD127/CD95/CD27. These data come from a study of beta chain features in type 1 diabetes. General study points: A greater similarity of naive, central memory and Treg TCRB repertoires was seen among patients than among healthy donors. A potential influence of HLA type upon TCRB rearrangement remained unresolved herein.

Expressed TCRB transcripts were sequenced, since all the RNA that had been isolated was reverse transcribed. Naive, central memory and regulatory T cell samples averaged roughly 3.8 million reads. The method was immunoSEQ multiplex PCR; TCRdb's version includes in-frame clones alone and lacks a portion of them. The data hold 200,000 to 300,000 clones, with about 63% observed a single time. This receptor was taken from a man aged 25 to 40 in good health. The V gene is TRBV7-8, the J gene TRBJ2-5; D is undetermined. Sequenced sample: naive CD4+ T cells from blood. Here the CDR3 reads CASSRTGSRGETQYF. The CDR3 DNA reads TGTGCCAGCAGTCGGACCGGGTCCAGAGGAGAGACCCAGTACTTC.